This record looks at one T cell receptor beta chain sequence and its context. Its matching antigen is unknown. These donors were members of the roughly 120-subject validation cohort, a group separate from the roughly 670-subject first cohort. Method: immunoSEQ multiplex PCR; TCRdb's copy keeps in-frame clones and lacks some. The repertoire has about 140,000 clones, around 87% of them found once; the top ten carry less than 9%. The data derive from a study of cytomegalovirus exposure and HLA in healthy donors. Study-level background: The 120 validation repertoires were produced on the same platform as the 650 or so repertoires of the first cohort. This was reported in a later analysis.

General study results and limits: Reports described diagnosis of cytomegalovirus status by the classifier as highly specific and sensitive.

V shed 0 bases and J shed 0 bases, with 8 bases lying between them. The CDR3 consists of 15 residues. Germline V gives CDR1 SGDLS, CDR2 YYNGEE. The clonotype comes from a man aged 18 to 29 in good health and CMV-seropositive. The chain uses TRBV9 and TRBJ2-3; D is perhaps TRBD2 (6 bases). The sample comprised PBMCs. The DNA for the CDR3 is TGTGCCAGCAGCGTAGGACTAGTTAGCACAGATACGCAGTATTTT. This sequence encodes CASSVGLVSTDTQYF.